Listed below are T cell receptor beta chains from one sample, sequenced in a study of neurological immune-mediated disorders. Using its own MiXCR run on the 5' RACE reads, TCRdb lists one record per CDR3 protein. The table has approximately 38,000 distinct CDR3 sequences, over 2% seen once. Sequencing used PBMCs. The receptors stem from a man aged 45 to 65 with multiple sclerosis. Each CDR3 is given with its conserved first and last residue. Fields, in order: clone size, J gene, V gene, D gene, CDR3 protein, CDR3 DNA. A D gene is named only where the DNA matches it firmly. The listing skips clone size in some rows; elsewhere it reads once, few, many or a size class.

many TRBJ2-7 TRBV7-9 . CASSLDPARSSYEQYF TGTGCCAGCAGCTTAGATCCGGCCCGGAGCTCCTACGAGCAGTACTTC
many TRBJ1-1 TRBV6-5 TRBD1 CASSPQSGGTFF TGTGCCAGCAGCCCCCAGTCAGGGGGTACTTTCTTT
many TRBJ2-6 TRBV10-3 . CAISDIASGANVLTF TGTGCCATCAGTGATATAGCCTCTGGGGCCAACGTCCTGACTTTC
many TRBJ1-5 TRBV7-2 . CASSLDGDDQPQHF TGTGCCAGCAGTCTTGACGGAGACGATCAGCCCCAGCATTTT
many TRBJ2-7 TRBV12-3/TRBV12-4 . CASNTGIHYEQYF TGTGCCAGCAATACGGGGATCCACTACGAGCAGTACTTC
many TRBJ1-5 TRBV29-1 TRBD1 CSVRTGGGNQPQHF TGCAGCGTCCGGACAGGGGGCGGCAATCAGCCCCAGCATTTT
few TRBJ1-4 TRBV6-6 . CASSYRGPSEKLFF TGTGCCAGCAGTTACAGGGGCCCTAGTGAAAAACTGTTTTTT
many TRBJ2-5 TRBV6-1 TRBD1 CASSALTGVGTQYF TGTGCCAGCAGTGCTTTGACAGGGGTTGGGACCCAGTACTTC
many TRBJ2-7 TRBV6-5 TRBD1 CASGTGDSYEQYF TGTGCCAGCGGGACAGGGGATTCCTACGAGCAGTACTTC
many TRBJ2-7 TRBV7-6 . CASSQSPEAAQYF TGTGCCAGCAGCCAGTCGCCGGAGGCCGCGCAGTACTTC
many TRBJ1-5 TRBV5-5 . CASSLQLGRNQPQHF TGTGCCAGCAGCTTACAATTGGGTAGGAATCAGCCCCAGCATTTT
many TRBJ2-1 TRBV5-5 . CASSLDWLFGNEQFF TGTGCCAGCAGCTTGGACTGGCTTTTCGGAAATGAGCAGTTCTTC
many TRBJ2-3 TRBV7-8 . CASSLADYVAQYF TGTGCCAGCAGCTTAGCGGACTACGTAGCGCAGTATTTT
many TRBJ2-7 TRBV7-2 . CASSFAQAYEQYF TGTGCCAGCAGCTTCGCGCAGGCCTACGAGCAGTACTTC
many TRBJ2-7 TRBV5-1 . CASSLAPGTVTYEQYF TGCGCCAGCAGCTTGGCCCCCGGGACTGTTACCTACGAGCAGTACTTC
many TRBJ2-1 TRBV7-6 TRBD2 CATGGGLGEQFF TGTGCCACCGGGGGGGGCCTTGGGGAGCAGTTCTTC
many TRBJ1-2 TRBV2 . CASSDEWDSRGYTF TGTGCCAGCAGTGACGAGTGGGATTCGAGGGGCTACACCTTC
. TRBJ1-5 TRBV7-2 . CASSFNPGGNNQPQNF TGTGCCAGCAGCTTTAATCCGGGGGGGAACAATCAGCCCCAGAATTTT
many TRBJ2-7 TRBV4-1 . CASSLSTPSYEQYF TGCGCCAGCAGCCTCTCGACACCCTCCTACGAGCAGTACTTC
few TRBJ1-5 TRBV5-8 . CASSLAGRFNQPQNF TGTGCCAGCAGCTTGGCCGGGAGGTTCAATCAGCCCCAGAATTTT
many TRBJ2-1 TRBV10-3 . CAISDRGSYNEQFF TGTGCCATCAGTGACAGGGGCTCCTACAATGAGCAGTTCTTC
many TRBJ2-7 TRBV29-1 TRBD2 CSVVPGGGYEQYF TGCAGCGTTGTACCGGGAGGGGGCTACGAGCAGTACTTC
many TRBJ1-5 TRBV20-1 TRBD1 CSAGTVGYQPQHF TGCAGTGCCGGGACAGTTGGGTATCAGCCCCAGCATTTT
many TRBJ2-5 TRBV24-1 . CATSDLGPETQYF TGTGCCACCAGTGATTTAGGGCCAGAGACCCAGTACTTC
many TRBJ1-5 TRBV7-8 . CASSLTLGGNQPQHF TGTGCCAGCAGCTTAACCTTGGGGGGTAATCAGCCCCAGCATTTT
many TRBJ2-3 TRBV29-1 . CSVLGITDTQYF TGCAGCGTTCTGGGGATCACAGATACGCAGTATTTT
few TRBJ1-4 TRBV18 . CASSPASPMNEKLFF TGTGCCAGCTCACCAGCGTCCCCGATGAATGAAAAACTGTTTTTT
many TRBJ2-3 TRBV3-1 . CASSQDLSTDTQYF TGTGCCAGCAGCCAAGATCTGTCCACAGATACGCAGTATTTT
many TRBJ2-7 TRBV7-9 TRBD1 CASSTGVDEQYF TGTGCCAGCAGCACAGGGGTCGACGAGCAGTACTTC
many TRBJ1-4 TRBV5-1 . CASSSGTLGEKLFF TGCGCCAGCAGCTCCGGGACACTGGGTGAAAAACTGTTTTTT
many TRBJ2-2 TRBV29-1 . CSAGSNTGELFF TGCAGTGCGGGGTCTAACACCGGGGAGCTGTTTTTT
many TRBJ2-7 TRBV3-1 TRBD2 CASSQGEGYGEQYF TGTGCCAGCAGCCAAGGGGAGGGCTACGGCGAGCAGTACTTC
many TRBJ1-1 TRBV7-2 . CASSLNGGAFEAFF TGTGCCAGCAGCTTAAATGGAGGGGCCTTTGAAGCTTTCTTT
many TRBJ1-6 TRBV2 TRBD1 CASRSTGGSPLHF TGTGCCAGTCGGTCGACAGGGGGTTCACCCCTCCACTTT
many TRBJ2-1 TRBV5-8 . CASSPPSRQASSYNEQFF TGTGCCAGCAGCCCGCCCTCCCGACAGGCTAGCTCCTACAATGAGCAGTTCTTC
many TRBJ2-1 TRBV10-3 TRBD2 CASRRTSGGNEQFF TGTGCCAGCAGAAGGACTAGCGGGGGGAATGAGCAGTTCTTC
many TRBJ2-1 TRBV2 . CASRPLSNEQFF TGTGCCAGCAGGCCCCTAAGCAATGAGCAGTTCTTC
many TRBJ1-1 TRBV20-1 TRBD1 CSARWRDRGTEAFF TGCAGTGCTAGATGGCGGGACAGGGGCACTGAAGCTTTCTTT
many TRBJ2-2 TRBV7-2 TRBD1 CASSSRQGFNTGELFF TGTGCCAGCAGCTCGAGACAGGGCTTTAACACCGGGGAGCTGTTTTTT
many TRBJ2-5 TRBV5-1 TRBD1 CASSSTGEETQYF TGCGCCAGCAGCTCAACAGGGGAAGAGACCCAGTACTTC
many TRBJ2-7 TRBV6-6 . CASSYGPNEQYF TGTGCCAGCAGTTATGGGCCCAACGAGCAGTACTTC
. TRBJ1-5 TRBV4-1 . CASSQGSGYSNQPQNF TGCGCCAGCAGCCAAGGGTCGGGTTATAGCAATCAGCCCCAGAATTTT
many TRBJ2-2 TRBV29-1 TRBD1 CSVPGTGGPGELFF TGCAGCGTGCCCGGGACAGGGGGCCCCGGGGAGCTGTTTTTT
many TRBJ1-2 TRBV5-6 . CASSGARGVYTF TGTGCCAGCAGCGGCGCAAGGGGCGTCTACACCTTC
many TRBJ2-5 TRBV6-8 TRBD2 CASSYASGGQETQYF TGTGCCAGCAGTTACGCCAGCGGGGGACAAGAGACCCAGTACTTC
. TRBJ1-1 TRBV9 . CASSVAAGKAFF TGTGCCAGCAGCGTAGCTGCAGGGAAAGCTTTCTTT
many TRBJ1-5 TRBV12-3/TRBV12-4 . CASSLAPSNQPQHF TGTGCCAGCAGTTTAGCCCCCAGCAATCAGCCCCAGCATTTT
many TRBJ2-3 TRBV5-1 TRBD2 CASSIGTSGGTDTQYF TGCGCCAGCAGCATAGGGACTAGCGGGGGCACAGATACGCAGTATTTT